The clone carrying this T cell receptor beta chain has ten or more counts. Its antigen is unknown. TCRdb passed the 5' RACE reads through MiXCR, listing each CDR3 protein once. The data show roughly 48,000 distinct CDR3 sequences, roughly 24% seen once. The entry originates in a study of neurological immune-mediated disorders. There are 15 residues in the CDR3. Trimming pared 1 base from V and 2 bases from J, leaving 13 bases between. Germline loops: CDR1 SGHRS, CDR2 YFSETQ. The unsorted libraries originated from 2 million PBMCs kept at -80 C. Points from the study as a whole: Multiple sclerosis, the disease with the least TCR clonal expansion, fell below healthy controls, whereas HTLV-1-associated myelopathy showed the most.

The clonotype originates from a woman between 65 and 79 years old in good health. V gene TRBV5-1 combines with J gene TRBJ2-7; D gene ambiguous. The specimen sequenced was PBMCs. CDR3 coding DNA: TGCGCCAGCAGCTTGACCGGGTTAAAGACCTACGAGCAGTACTTC. Residues: CASSLTGLKTYEQYF.